This TCR beta chain was identified in a study of CD8+CD57+ T cells in acquired aplastic anemia. About the research overall: DNA per sorted CD4+ or CD8+ sample ranged 0.2 to 27.4 ug, averaging around 3.1 ug. On average, healthy donors gave 9 million to 11 million reads for CD4+ cells.

Study results and caveats: CD8+ Simpson's diversity in patients was not significantly different from that in controls. Patients had roughly 29 CD8+ CDR3 sequences in common with controls (the shared set).

As for this clonotype: Its matching antigen is unknown.

TCR beta VDJ and CDR3 profiles were obtained from a genomic DNA template. One entry per CDR3 protein, called by TCRdb with MiXCR from the reads. The sample shows roughly 420,000 distinct CDR3 sequences, roughly 68% of them seen only once. Material: sorted CD4+, CD8+, or CD8+CD57+ T cells (not recorded which) from PBMCs. The clonotype was recovered from a human donor in good health, serving as a control.

CDR3 in amino acids: CASERQMNTEAFF. The CDR3 DNA is TGTGCCAGCGAAAGACAGATGAACACTGAAGCTTTCTTT. The chain employs TRBV7-2 and TRBJ1-1; D is possibly TRBD1 (5 bases). Germline V gene sequence: CDR1 SGHTA, CDR2 FQGNSA. The V gene lost 8 bases and the J gene lost 0 bases, with 10 bases spanning the gap. The CDR3 is 13 amino acids.